Ten or more counts support the clone carrying this T cell receptor (beta chain). This sample is part of a study of T-cell reconstitution after alpha-beta-depleted transplantation in children. TCRbeta library preparation incorporated unique molecular identifiers. MiXCR, applied by TCRdb to the PCR reads, yields one record per CDR3 protein. The sample contains roughly 89,000 distinct CDR3 sequences, 10% to 15% of which appear only once. This CDR3 comprises 14 residues. Trimming removed 3 bases from V and 4 bases from J, with 11 bases in between. Germline values: CDR1 SGDLS, CDR2 YYNGEE. This clonotype originated in a human donor who donated a stem cell graft to a child with inherited bone marrow failure. The starting material was PBMCs from the stem cell graft donor, obtained from the stem cell graft. The chain uses TRBV9 and TRBJ2-1; D is perhaps TRBD2 (5 bases). For the CDR3, the DNA is TGTGCCAGCAGCGCGGGGTATCAGTACAATGAGCAGTTCTTC. Translating it yields CASSAGYQYNEQFF.